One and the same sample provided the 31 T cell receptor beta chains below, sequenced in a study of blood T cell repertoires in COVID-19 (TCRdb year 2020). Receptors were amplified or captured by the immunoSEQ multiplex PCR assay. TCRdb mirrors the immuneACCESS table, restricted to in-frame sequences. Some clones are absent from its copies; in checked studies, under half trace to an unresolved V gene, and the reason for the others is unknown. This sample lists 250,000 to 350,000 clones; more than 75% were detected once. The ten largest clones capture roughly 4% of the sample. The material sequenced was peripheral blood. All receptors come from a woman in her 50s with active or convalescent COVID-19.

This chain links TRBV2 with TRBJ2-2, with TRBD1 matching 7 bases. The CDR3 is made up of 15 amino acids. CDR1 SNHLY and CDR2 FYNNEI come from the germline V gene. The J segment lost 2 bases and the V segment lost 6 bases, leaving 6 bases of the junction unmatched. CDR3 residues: CASRRGTVNTGELFF. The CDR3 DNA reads TGTGCCAGCAGGAGGGGGACAGTAAACACCGGGGAGCTGTTTTTT.

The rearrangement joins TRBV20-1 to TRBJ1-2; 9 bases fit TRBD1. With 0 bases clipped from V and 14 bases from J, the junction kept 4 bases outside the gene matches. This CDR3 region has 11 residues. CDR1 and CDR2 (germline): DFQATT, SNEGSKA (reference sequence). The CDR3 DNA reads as TGCAGTGCTAGAGATGGGACAGGGCAGACCTTC. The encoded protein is CSARDGTGQTF.

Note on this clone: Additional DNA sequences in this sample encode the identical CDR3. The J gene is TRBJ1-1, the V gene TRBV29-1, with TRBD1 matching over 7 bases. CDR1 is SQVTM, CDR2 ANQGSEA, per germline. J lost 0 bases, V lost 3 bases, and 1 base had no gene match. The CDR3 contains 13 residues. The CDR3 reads CSVEGQMNTEAFF. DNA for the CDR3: TGCAGCGTTGAGGGACAGATGAACACTGAAGCTTTCTTT.

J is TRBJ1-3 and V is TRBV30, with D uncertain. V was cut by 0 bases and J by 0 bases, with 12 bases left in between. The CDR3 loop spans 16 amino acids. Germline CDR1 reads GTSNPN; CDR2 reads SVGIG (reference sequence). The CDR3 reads CAWSVQRYYSGNTIYF. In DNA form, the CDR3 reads TGTGCCTGGAGTGTTCAGCGCTATTACTCTGGAAACACCATATATTTT.

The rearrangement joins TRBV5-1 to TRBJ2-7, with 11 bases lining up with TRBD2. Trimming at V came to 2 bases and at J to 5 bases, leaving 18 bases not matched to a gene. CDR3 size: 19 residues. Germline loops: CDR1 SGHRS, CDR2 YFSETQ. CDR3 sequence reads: CASSFLLAGVPHGIHEQYF. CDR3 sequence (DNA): TGCGCCAGCAGCTTTCTACTAGCGGGGGTCCCCCACGGTATCCACGAGCAGTACTTC.

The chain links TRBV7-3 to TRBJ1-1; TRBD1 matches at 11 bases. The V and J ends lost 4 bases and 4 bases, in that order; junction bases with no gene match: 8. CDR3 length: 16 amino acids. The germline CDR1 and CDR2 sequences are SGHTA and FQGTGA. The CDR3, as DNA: TGTGCCAGCAGCTCTCATACCGGGACAGGGGGCACTGAAGCTTTCTTT. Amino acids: CASSSHTGTGGTEAFF.

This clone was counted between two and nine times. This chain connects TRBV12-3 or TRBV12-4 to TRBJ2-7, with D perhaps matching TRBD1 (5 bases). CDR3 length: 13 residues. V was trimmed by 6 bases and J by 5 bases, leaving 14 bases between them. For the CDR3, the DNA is TGTGCCAGCAGGTACTCGGCAGGGAACGAGCAGTACTTC. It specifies CASRYSAGNEQYF.

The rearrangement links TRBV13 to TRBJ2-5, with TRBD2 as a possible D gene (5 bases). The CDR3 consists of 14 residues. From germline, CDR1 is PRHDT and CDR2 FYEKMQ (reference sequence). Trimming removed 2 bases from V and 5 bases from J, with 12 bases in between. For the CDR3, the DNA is TGTGCCAGCAGCTTAAATCGGGAAGGGGAGACCCAGTACTTC. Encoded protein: CASSLNREGETQYF.

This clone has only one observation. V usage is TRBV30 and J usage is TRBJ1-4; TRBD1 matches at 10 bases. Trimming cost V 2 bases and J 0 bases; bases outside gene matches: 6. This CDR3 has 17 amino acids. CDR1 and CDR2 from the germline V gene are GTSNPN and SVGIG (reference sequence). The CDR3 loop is CAWSRTGGFATNEKLFF. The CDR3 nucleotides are TGTGCCTGGAGTCGGACAGGGGGATTTGCAACTAATGAAAAACTGTTTTTT. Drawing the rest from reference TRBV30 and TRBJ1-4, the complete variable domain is SQTIHQWPATLVQPVGSPLSLECTVEGTSNPNLYWYRQAAGRGLQLLFYSVGIGQISSEVPQNLSASRPQDRQFILSSKKLLLSDSGFYLCAWSRTGGFATNEKLFFGSGTQLSVL.

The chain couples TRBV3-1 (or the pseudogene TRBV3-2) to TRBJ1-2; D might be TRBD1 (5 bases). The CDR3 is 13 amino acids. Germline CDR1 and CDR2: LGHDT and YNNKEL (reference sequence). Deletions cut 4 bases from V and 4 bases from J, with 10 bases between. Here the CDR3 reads CASSLQESYGYTF. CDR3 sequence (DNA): TGTGCCAGCAGCCTACAGGAGTCCTATGGCTACACCTTC.

The CDR3: CASSFPGLGGNEQFF. The CDR3 nucleotides read TGTGCCAGCAGCTTTCCGGGACTAGGGGGCAATGAGCAGTTCTTC. The V and J genes are TRBV11-2 and TRBJ2-1; 8 bases align to TRBD2. This CDR3 comprises 15 residues. J gave up 6 bases and V 3 bases, and 7 bases lay outside the gene matches. Germline lookup yields CDR1 SGHAT and CDR2 FQNNGV.

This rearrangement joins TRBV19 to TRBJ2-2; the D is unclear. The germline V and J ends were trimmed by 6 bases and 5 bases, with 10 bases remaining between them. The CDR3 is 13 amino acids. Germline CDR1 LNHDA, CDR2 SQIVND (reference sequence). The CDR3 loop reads CASRTDRTGELFF. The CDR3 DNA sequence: TGTGCCAGTAGGACTGACCGTACCGGGGAGCTGTTTTTT.

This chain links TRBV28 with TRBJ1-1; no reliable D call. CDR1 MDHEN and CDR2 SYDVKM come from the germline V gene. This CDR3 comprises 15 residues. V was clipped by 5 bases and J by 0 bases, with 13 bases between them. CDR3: CASSPLAPLNTEAFF. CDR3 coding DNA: TGTGCCAGCAGTCCGCTGGCCCCCCTGAACACTGAAGCTTTCTTT.

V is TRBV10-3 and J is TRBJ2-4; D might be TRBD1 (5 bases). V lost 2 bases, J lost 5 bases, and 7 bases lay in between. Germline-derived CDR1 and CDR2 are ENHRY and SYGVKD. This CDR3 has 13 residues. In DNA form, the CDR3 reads TGTGCCATCAGTGAGGGACACGAAAACATTCAGTACTTC. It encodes CAISEGHENIQYF.

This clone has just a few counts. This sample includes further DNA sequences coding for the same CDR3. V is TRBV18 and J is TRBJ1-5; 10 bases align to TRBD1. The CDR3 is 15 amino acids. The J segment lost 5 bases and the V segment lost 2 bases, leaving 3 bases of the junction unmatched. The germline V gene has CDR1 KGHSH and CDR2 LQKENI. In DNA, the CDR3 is TGTGCCAGCTCACCAAGGACAGGGGGGGATCAGCCCCAGCATTTT. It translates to CASSPRTGGDQPQHF.

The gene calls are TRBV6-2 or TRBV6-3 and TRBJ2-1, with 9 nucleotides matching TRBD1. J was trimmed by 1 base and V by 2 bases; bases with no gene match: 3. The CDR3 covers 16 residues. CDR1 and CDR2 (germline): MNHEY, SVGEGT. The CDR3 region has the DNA TGTGCCAGCAGTTACGCCGGGACAGGGTCCTACAATGAGCAGTTCTTC. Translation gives CASSYAGTGSYNEQFF.

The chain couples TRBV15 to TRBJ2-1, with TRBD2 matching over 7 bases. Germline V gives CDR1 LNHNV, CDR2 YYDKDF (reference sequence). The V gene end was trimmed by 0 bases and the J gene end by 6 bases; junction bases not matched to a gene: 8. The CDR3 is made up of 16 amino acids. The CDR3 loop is CATSRDIGGSGNEQFF. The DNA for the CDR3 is TGTGCCACCAGCAGAGACATAGGCGGGAGCGGCAATGAGCAGTTCTTC.

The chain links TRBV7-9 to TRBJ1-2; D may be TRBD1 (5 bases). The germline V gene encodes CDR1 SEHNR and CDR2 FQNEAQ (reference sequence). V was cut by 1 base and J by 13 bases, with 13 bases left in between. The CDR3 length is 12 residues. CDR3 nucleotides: TGTGCCAGCAGCTTAGGAGAGGGGAGGAGCACCTTC. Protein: CASSLGEGRSTF.

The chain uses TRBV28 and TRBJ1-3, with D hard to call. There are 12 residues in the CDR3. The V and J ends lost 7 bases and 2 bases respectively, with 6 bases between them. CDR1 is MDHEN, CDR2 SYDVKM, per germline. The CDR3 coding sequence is TGTGCCAGCACGGGAACTGGAAACACCATATATTTT. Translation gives CASTGTGNTIYF. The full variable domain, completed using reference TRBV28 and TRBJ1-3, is DVKVTQSSRYLVKRTGEKVFLECVQDMDHENMFWYRQDPGLGLRLIYFSYDVKMKEKGDIPEGYSVSREKKERFSLILESASTNQTSMYLCASTGTGNTIYFGEGSWLTVV.

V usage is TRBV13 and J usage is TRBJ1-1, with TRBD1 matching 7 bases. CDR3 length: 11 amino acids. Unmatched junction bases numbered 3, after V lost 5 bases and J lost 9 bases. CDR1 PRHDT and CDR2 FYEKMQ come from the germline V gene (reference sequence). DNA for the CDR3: TGTGCCAGCAGCCTGGGACAGAAAGCTTTCTTT. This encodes CASSLGQKAFF.

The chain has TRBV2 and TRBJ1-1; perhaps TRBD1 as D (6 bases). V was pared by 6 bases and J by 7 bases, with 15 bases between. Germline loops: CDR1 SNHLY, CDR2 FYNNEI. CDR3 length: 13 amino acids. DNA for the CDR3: TGTGCCAGCAGCGAGAGGGGGGGAATTGAAGCTTTCTTT. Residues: CASSERGGIEAFF.

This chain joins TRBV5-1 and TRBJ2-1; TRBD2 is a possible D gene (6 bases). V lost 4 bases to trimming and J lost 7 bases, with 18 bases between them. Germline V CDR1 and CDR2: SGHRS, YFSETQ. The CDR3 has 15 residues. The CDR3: CASSLSSGVENEQFF. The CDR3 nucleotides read TGCGCCAGCAGCCTATCTTCGGGAGTAGAAAATGAGCAGTTCTTC.

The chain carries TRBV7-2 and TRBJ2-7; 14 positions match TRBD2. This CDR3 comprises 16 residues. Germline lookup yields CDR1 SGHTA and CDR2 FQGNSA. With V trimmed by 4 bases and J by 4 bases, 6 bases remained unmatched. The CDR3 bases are TGTGCCAGCAGCTCGACTAGCGGGGGGGCCCGGTACGAGCAGTACTTC. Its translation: CASSSTSGGARYEQYF.

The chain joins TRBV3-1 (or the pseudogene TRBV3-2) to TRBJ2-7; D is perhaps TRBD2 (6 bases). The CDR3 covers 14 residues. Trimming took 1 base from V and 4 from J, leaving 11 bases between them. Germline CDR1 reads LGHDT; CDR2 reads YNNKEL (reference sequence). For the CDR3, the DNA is TGTGCCAGCAGCCAAGGGCCCCGGGGGTACGAGCAGTACTTC. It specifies CASSQGPRGYEQYF.

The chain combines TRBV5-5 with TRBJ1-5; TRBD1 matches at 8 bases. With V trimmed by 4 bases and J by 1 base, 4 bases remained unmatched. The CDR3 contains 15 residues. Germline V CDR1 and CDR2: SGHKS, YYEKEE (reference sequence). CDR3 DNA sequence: TGTGCCAGCAGCACCAGGGGGCTAAGCAATCAGCCCCAGCATTTT. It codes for CASSTRGLSNQPQHF.

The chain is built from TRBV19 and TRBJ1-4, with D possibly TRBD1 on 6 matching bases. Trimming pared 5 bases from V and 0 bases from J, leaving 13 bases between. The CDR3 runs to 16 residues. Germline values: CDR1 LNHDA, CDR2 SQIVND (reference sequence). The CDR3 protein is CASSPTRQATNEKLFF. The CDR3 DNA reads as TGTGCCAGTAGTCCGACCAGACAGGCAACTAATGAAAAACTGTTTTTT.

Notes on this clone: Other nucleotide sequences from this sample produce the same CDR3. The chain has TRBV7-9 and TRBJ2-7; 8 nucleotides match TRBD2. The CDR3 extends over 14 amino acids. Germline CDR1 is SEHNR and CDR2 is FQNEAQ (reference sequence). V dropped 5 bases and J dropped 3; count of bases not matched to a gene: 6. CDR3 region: CASSPTSGSYEQYF. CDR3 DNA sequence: TGTGCCAGCAGCCCTACGAGCGGGAGCTACGAGCAGTACTTC.

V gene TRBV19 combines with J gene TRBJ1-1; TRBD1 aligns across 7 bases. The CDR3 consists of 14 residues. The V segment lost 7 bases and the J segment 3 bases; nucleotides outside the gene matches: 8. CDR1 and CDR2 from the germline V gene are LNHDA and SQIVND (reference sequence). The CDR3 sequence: CASTWTGPDTEAFF. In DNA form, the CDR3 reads TGTGCCAGTACCTGGACAGGTCCGGACACTGAAGCTTTCTTT.

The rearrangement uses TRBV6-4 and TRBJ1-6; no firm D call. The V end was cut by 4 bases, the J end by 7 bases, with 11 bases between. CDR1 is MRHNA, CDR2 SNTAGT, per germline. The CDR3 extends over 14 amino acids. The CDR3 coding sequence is TGTGCCAGCAGTGGGATACCCGGGAATTCACCCCTCCACTTT. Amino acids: CASSGIPGNSPLHF.

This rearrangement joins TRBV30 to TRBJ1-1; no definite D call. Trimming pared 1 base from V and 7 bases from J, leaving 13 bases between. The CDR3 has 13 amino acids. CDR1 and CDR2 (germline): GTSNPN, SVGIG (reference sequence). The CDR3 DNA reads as TGTGCCTGGAGTGGTACGGGGAATGATGAAGCTTTCTTT. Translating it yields CAWSGTGNDEAFF.

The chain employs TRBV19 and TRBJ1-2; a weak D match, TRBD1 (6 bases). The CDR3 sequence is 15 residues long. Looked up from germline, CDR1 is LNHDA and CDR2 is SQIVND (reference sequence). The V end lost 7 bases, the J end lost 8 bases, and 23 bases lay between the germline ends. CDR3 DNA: TGTGCCAGTACCCAAAGCGGGGGGCCTTTTGGAGGCTACACCTTC. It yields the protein CASTQSGGPFGGYTF.